This entry features one TCR beta chain sequence. Its binding antigen is unknown. The sample holds no much larger clone one base away, and base qualities are not on file. The CDR3, from cysteine to phenylalanine, totals 17 residues. The CDR3 DNA has 51 bases and is translated from base 1. Reading the germline V gene gives CDR1 SGHDN and CDR2 FVKESK. V loses 4 bases at its end and J loses 7 bases; junction bases beyond the gene matches: 14. This record belongs to a study of graft-versus-host responses after intestinal transplantation (dated by TCRdb to the early 2020s). Turning to the overall study: Recipients received multivisceral, liver-intestinal, or isolated intestinal transplants. A peak of at least 4% donor T cells among recipient peripheral blood mononuclear cells was the definition used for donor T cell macrochimerism. Every recipient was given anti-thymocyte globulin induction, followed by around three years of maintenance tacrolimus and steroids. Rather than going through the commercial service, samples from a few later patients were sequenced in-house on an Illumina MiSeq and processed with MiXCR. Alloreactive clones were identified by sequencing pre-transplant mixed lymphocyte reaction products and comparing them with unstimulated pre-transplant donor and recipient T cells. Graft-versus-host and host-versus-graft alloreactive T cell clones were tracked in the graft, circulation and bone marrow after intestinal transplantation using bulk TCR-beta CDR3 sequencing. A cohort of some 24 intestinal transplant recipients, including one retransplant, was enrolled, and a few patients lacking pretransplant specimens were excluded. Paper-wide results and their limitations: Conclusions were limited by the relatively low number and heterogeneity of intestinal transplant patients. In the allografts of patients with donor T cell macrochimerism, GvH to HvG T cell clonal ratios were high. Early after transplant, declines in HvG clones were associated with peak levels of circulating GvH clones. GvH clones were detected in recipient bone marrow, and some appeared earlier in ileal mucosa or blood, consistent with an intestinal mucosal origin.

The intended sense of this specimen's time point label: cells obtained before transplantation from donor or recipient. CD3+CD4+ and CD3+CD8+ populations were FACS-sorted from unstimulated pre-transplant donor and recipient cells taken from spleen or lymph nodes. Library construction relied on the immunoSEQ multiplex PCR assay. For most patients, genomic DNA was isolated with the Qiagen DNeasy Blood and Tissue Kit and shipped frozen to Adaptive Biotechnologies for TCR sequencing. For most patients, high-throughput TCR-beta CDR3 sequencing of genomic DNA was performed by Adaptive Biotechnologies. On the authors' methods: Adaptive's ImmunoSEQ software supplied the TCR sequencing data for 15 to 20 patients, while MiXCR and VDJtools were used to process a few other patients. To correct CD4 versus CD8 sorting errors, any sequence found in both subsets at a frequency ratio below 5:1 was removed. CDR3 nucleotide sequences shared between donor and recipient were removed because the origin of such sequences could not be assigned. At least 2-fold expansion over unstimulated cells and a minimum CFSE-low frequency of 0.002% (template counts) or 0.001% (read counts) were required for clones to be classified as alloreactive. Mappable clones were those detected in sequenced pre-transplant spleen, lymph node, or MLR CFSE-low populations of the donor or recipient. Cumulative frequency of alloreactive clones was calculated as a percentage of all sequences weighted by copy number. TCRdb mirrors the immuneACCESS table, restricted to in-frame sequences. Some clones are absent from its copies; in checked studies, under half trace to an unresolved V gene, and the reason for the others is unknown. The V and J calls and clone size were taken over from that table, and D and trimming were inferred from the DNA. The sample table records roughly 77,000 clones; 80% to 90% of these occur just once. The biggest ten clones account for 2.5% of the sample.

The rearranged chain carries TRBV14 and TRBJ1-4, with 8 junctional bases fitting TRBD1. Sequencing used unstimulated CD8+ T cells sorted from spleen or lymph node cells, obtained before intestinal transplant. The sequence was collected from a human donor who received an intestinal transplant. CDR3 sequence: CASSRRPRTGRTEKLFF. The sequenced DNA: TGTGCCAGCAGCCGCCGACCCCGGACAGGGCGGACTGAAAAACTGTTTTTT.